The clone carrying this TCR beta chain was observed a few times. Its antigen is unidentified. Sequenced by immunoSEQ multiplex PCR; TCRdb stores in-frame clones only, minus some. The table records approximately 97,000 clones, around four fifths of them present only once. This CDR3 region has 13 residues. V was shortened by 4 bases and J by 2 bases, with 5 bases between the two germline ends. Germline V gene sequence: CDR1 WNHNN, CDR2 SYGVQD (reference sequence). The data were taken from a study of radiotherapy plus CTLA-4 blockade in lung cancer. Study-level findings and limits: Early blood T cell clone changes and increased post-radiation serum interferon-beta were reportedly the strongest response predictors.

This TCR derives from a human donor with non-small cell lung cancer who had stable disease on radiotherapy plus ipilimumab. The sequences come from peripheral blood, collected from a patient treated with radiotherapy plus ipilimumab. The chain employs TRBV10-1 and TRBJ2-2; D gene ambiguous. The CDR3 reads CASSAGNTGELFF. The CDR3 DNA is TGCGCCAGCAGTGCAGGAAACACCGGGGAGCTGTTTTTT.